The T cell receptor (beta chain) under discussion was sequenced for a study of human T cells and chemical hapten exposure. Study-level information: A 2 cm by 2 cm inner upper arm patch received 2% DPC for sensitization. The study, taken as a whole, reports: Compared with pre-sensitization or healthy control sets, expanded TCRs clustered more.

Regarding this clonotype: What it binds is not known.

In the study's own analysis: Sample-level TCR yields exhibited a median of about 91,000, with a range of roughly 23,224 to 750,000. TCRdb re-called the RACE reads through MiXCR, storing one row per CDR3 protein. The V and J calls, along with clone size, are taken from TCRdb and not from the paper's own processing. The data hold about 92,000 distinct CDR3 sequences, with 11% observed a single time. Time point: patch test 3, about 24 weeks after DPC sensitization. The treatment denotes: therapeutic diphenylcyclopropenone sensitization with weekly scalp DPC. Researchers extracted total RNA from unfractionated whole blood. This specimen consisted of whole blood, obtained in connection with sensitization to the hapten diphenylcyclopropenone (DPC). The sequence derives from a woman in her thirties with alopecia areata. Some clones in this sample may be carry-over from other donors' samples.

The CDR3 loop is CASSLSRNQPQHF. CDR3 bases: TGTGCCAGCAGTTTGTCCAGAAATCAGCCCCAGCATTTT. This rearrangement joins TRBV28 to TRBJ1-5; D is ambiguous. V shed 3 bases and J shed 4 bases, with 7 bases lying between them. This CDR3 is 13 amino acids long. The germline V gene encodes CDR1 MDHEN and CDR2 SYDVKM.